The subject of this entry is one T cell receptor beta chain. Its antigen is undetermined. The sample carries other DNA sequences with the same CDR3. These data come from a study of Ad26.COV2.S vaccination and SARS-CoV-2 variants. About the study: Intramuscular Ad26.COV2.S doses were given once or twice, 56 days apart. Whole-study findings and limits: Vaccine and placebo groups showed comparable non-spike TCR breadth.

Treatment specified: some 20 received Ad26.COV2.S at low or high dose, single or two shots; about 5 received placebo; per-sample allocation not given. Material that was analyzed had been drawn on day 63 after the first vaccine or placebo injection. The ends were cut back, 1 base at V and 2 bases at J, with 5 bases in the middle. CDR1 SEHNR and CDR2 FQNEAQ come from the germline V gene (reference sequence). The CDR3 consists of 13 residues. Profiling relied on immunoSEQ multiplex PCR, and the TCRdb table lists in-frame clones only, not all of them. The sample includes hundreds of thousands of clones, around 88% seen only once; the top ten take approximately 4.5%.

The starting material was peripheral blood, obtained in a trial of Ad26.COV2.S vaccine versus placebo. V is TRBV7-9 and J is TRBJ1-1; D uncertain. This sequence originates from a person between 18 and 59 years old who received the Ad26.COV2.S COVID-19 vaccine or a placebo. CDR3 loop: CASSLDRNTEAFF. CDR3 DNA: TGTGCCAGCAGCTTAGACAGAAACACTGAAGCTTTCTTT.